This is a list of T cell receptor beta chains from one sample in a study of T cells in Graves' hyperthyroidism and ophthalmopathy. TCRdb re-derived calls from the multiplex PCR reads in MiXCR, one entry per CDR3 protein. Of hundreds of thousands of distinct CDR3 sequences listed, around 39% were seen once; the top ten hold approximately 8.7%. The specimen sequenced was blood. These receptors were collected from a man between 18 and 29 years old with Graves' hyperthyroidism. Both conserved end residues are part of each CDR3. The order of the fields is V gene, clone size, J gene, CDR3 length, D gene, CDR3 protein, CDR3 DNA. The D gene is left open where the match is weak. Not all rows give a size; the values are once, few, many and, for expanded clones, a class.

>TRBV12-3/TRBV12-4|-|TRBJ2-5|16|TRBD1
CASSRTGRGGNQPQYF
TGTGCCAGCAGCCGAACAGGGCGAGGGGGCAATCAGCCCCAGTACTTC
>TRBV4-1|few|TRBJ1-2|16|-
CASSHSMRVENYGYTF
TGCGCCAGCAGCCATTCAATGAGGGTGGAAAACTATGGCTACACCTTC
>TRBV9|-|TRBJ2-7|13|-
CASSSNPGGEQYF
TGTGCCAGCAGCTCTAACCCAGGGGGGGAGCAGTACTTC
>TRBV6-5|few|TRBJ2-7|15|TRBD1
CASSKDRFTTYEQYF
TGTGCCAGCAGTAAGGACAGGTTCACCACCTACGAGCAGTACTTC
>TRBV12-3/TRBV12-4|-|TRBJ2-7|14|TRBD1
CASSLLRGTYEQYF
TGTGCCAGCAGTTTACTCAGGGGGACCTACGAGCAGTACTTC
>TRBV20-1|few|TRBJ2-5|15|TRBD2
CSAREGAAGGETQYF
TGCAGTGCTAGAGAAGGGGCGGCGGGGGGCGAGACCCAGTACTTC
>TRBV29-1|many|TRBJ1-2|11|-
CSVEGIYGYTF
TGCAGCGTTGAGGGGATCTATGGCTACACCTTC
>TRBV6-2/TRBV6-3|few|TRBJ1-1|13|-
CASSYGQKPEAFF
TGTGCCAGCAGTTACGGACAGAAACCTGAAGCTTTCTTT
>TRBV4-3|-|TRBJ2-7|15|-
CASSQDSRSSNEQYF
TGCGCCAGCAGCCAAGATAGCCGGAGTAGCAACGAGCAGTACTTC
>TRBV10-3|few|TRBJ1-5|14|-
CASFTPTGDQPQHF
TGTGCCAGCTTCACCCCCACCGGGGACCAGCCCCAGCATTTT